This T cell receptor beta chain comes out of a study of shared clonotypes between healthy human individuals (dated by TCRdb to about 2020). About the full investigation: A few men and two women, aged 18 to 49 years, made up the cohort. Per donor, three plates each were used for CD4 naive and CD4 memory, two for CD8 naive, and one for CD8 memory. To estimate repertoire size and how much clonotype sharing occurs between individuals, the study deeply sequenced the blood TCR repertoires of five healthy adults. To increase sequencing depth and limit assay-specific biases, different laboratories used diverse techniques to prepare libraries and sequence TCR repertoires. Leukapheresis yielded between about 0.9 and 10 billion PBMCs per donor. Overall results and qualifications from the work: Pairwise subsampling led to the expectation that sequencing depth would affect the degree of clonotype sharing among donors. Naive subsets generally had larger estimated clonotype richness than memory subsets did. Sharing across several donors was observed for approximately 5% of naive CD4, 3% to 3.5% of naive CD8, 2.3% of memory CD4, and about 0.4% of memory CD8 clonotypes. Because the study included only a small number of donors, the genetic and exposure-history diversity represented was limited. Sampling was restricted to blood, and TCR repertoires in tissue are likely to differ from TCR repertoires in blood. Compared with non-shared clonotypes, the clonotypes found in all four sorted-subset donors had higher generation probabilities. Rarefaction of sorted-subset datasets indicated incomplete sequencing despite the large sequencing depth.

In the case of this clone: Its target antigen remains unknown. Base qualities are not at hand, and no much larger clone is one base apart.

Using the deep immunoSEQ assay, multiplex PCR amplified TCR CDR3 regions from genomic DNA. For each cell subset, the extracted genomic DNA was distributed evenly across all wells of several immunoSEQ 96-well plates, and each plate served as one replicate. For sorted subsets, 200 to 250 ng of genomic DNA, equivalent to roughly 33,000 T cell genomes, went into each replicate PCR. Purified libraries were measured with a Qubit 3.0 fluorometer, size-checked on a Bioanalyzer 2100, and measured again with the KAPA Library Quantification kit. Each immunoSEQ 96-well plate was sequenced on its own single-read 150-cycle Illumina NextSeq 550 flow cell. Processing in the source paper ran as follows. The immunoSEQ output contained only junctional sequences without quality scores, so filtering could not match that applied to full-length reads. Sequences were annotated with PyIR, a Python wrapper for IgBLAST v1.9, and V/J genes and CDR3 were assigned using IMGT germline references. Any read was removed if the V/J assignment was weak (E-value above 1e-6), the CDR3 was missing, or the read contained stop codons, out-of-frame junctions, or ambiguous translated residues. V3J clonotypes were defined as sequences sharing the same inferred V gene, J gene, and CDR3 amino acid sequence. The percentage overlap between two repertoires was calculated by dividing the number of shared unique clonotypes by the size of the smaller repertoire. RTK rarefaction, the Chao1 estimator, and Recon v2.1 estimates of unobserved clonotypes were used to assess repertoire richness. Generation probabilities were computed with OLGA for all TCRbeta clonotypes obtained by the gDNA method from a few donors. TCRdb retrieved this table from immuneACCESS and kept in-frame rearrangements only. Not all clones are present; in checked studies, unresolved V genes account for under half, and no reason is known for the remainder. V, J and clone size reflect that table, while D and trimming were determined from the DNA. The sample table contains about 520,000 clones; only one count was recorded for around 96% of them. Of the sample, nearly 0.065% falls within the top ten clones.

Donors were healthy HIV-negative adults with no recently reported acute infections or vaccinations. Every donor was a Caucasian adult residing in Nashville, Tennessee, USA. CD4+ T cells were enriched through magnetic negative selection, after which naive cells were positively selected on CD45RA and the remaining negative fraction served as the memory subset. Blood was collected by leukapheresis, and PBMCs were isolated by Ficoll-Histopaque density gradient centrifugation and then cryopreserved in liquid nitrogen vapor phase. Analytical flow cytometry was used to check the purity and quantity of each magnetically sorted T cell population. From each sorted fraction, genomic DNA was isolated and quantified by UV absorbance on a Nanodrop 2000c. The germline V gene sets CDR1 to SGHAT and CDR2 to FQNNGV. Measured from the cysteine to the phenylalanine, the CDR3 is 12 residues long. The retained sequence is limited to the CDR3, 36 bases, with the frame set at the first base. A distance of 6 bases separates the germline ends of V and J, which lose 5 bases and 2 bases respectively.

Sequences were obtained from naive CD4+ T cells sorted from blood. The cell subset or site tag for this specimen amounts to: CD45RA+ positively selected. The receptor comes from a woman younger than 45 in good health. This chain joins TRBV11-2 to TRBJ1-2; the D gene is possibly TRBD1, with 5 bases matching. Read as DNA, the sequence is TGTGCCAGCAGCGGGACGAACTATGGCTACACCTTC. Translated, it reads CASSGTNYGYTF.